The 2 T cell receptor beta chains given below trace back to one sample, sequenced in a study of shared T cell receptors in the human thymus. Repertoires were generated with immunoSEQ multiplex PCR, while TCRdb's copy carries only in-frame clones and drops some. The sample lists 500,000 to 750,000 clones, roughly 88% occurring once. A further study also used this sample, focusing on human thymus T cells.

Sequences were obtained from thymocytes. Receptor source: a boy less than two years old with a congenital heart defect.

The genes are TRBV28 and TRBJ2-5; D possibly corresponds to TRBD2 (5 bases). V was trimmed by 3 bases and J by 2 bases, leaving 16 bases between them. CDR1 and CDR2 from the germline V gene are MDHEN and SYDVKM. The CDR3 loop spans 16 amino acids. CDR3 protein: CASSLPSDWIQETQYF. DNA for the CDR3: TGTGCCAGCAGTTTGCCGTCGGACTGGATTCAAGAGACCCAGTACTTC.

This clone was counted between two and nine times. The V and J genes are TRBV12-5 and TRBJ2-2; TRBD1 matches at 8 bases. The CDR3 covers 20 residues. Unmatched junction bases numbered 20, after V lost 2 bases and J lost 6 bases. Germline V gene lookup returns CDR1 LGHNT and CDR2 FRNRAP. For the CDR3, the DNA is TGTGCTAGTGGTTTGACTAAGAAGTTTGCGGACAGGGTGCTCCCCGGGGAGCTGTTTTTT. It is translated as CASGLTKKFADRVLPGELFF. Full variable domain (remainder filled in from reference TRBV12-5 and TRBJ2-2): DARVTQTPRHKVTEMGQEVTMRCQPILGHNTVFWYRQTMMQGLELLAYFRNRAPLDDSGMPKDRFSAEMPDATLATLKIQPSEPRDSAVYFCASGLTKKFADRVLPGELFFGEGSRLTVL.